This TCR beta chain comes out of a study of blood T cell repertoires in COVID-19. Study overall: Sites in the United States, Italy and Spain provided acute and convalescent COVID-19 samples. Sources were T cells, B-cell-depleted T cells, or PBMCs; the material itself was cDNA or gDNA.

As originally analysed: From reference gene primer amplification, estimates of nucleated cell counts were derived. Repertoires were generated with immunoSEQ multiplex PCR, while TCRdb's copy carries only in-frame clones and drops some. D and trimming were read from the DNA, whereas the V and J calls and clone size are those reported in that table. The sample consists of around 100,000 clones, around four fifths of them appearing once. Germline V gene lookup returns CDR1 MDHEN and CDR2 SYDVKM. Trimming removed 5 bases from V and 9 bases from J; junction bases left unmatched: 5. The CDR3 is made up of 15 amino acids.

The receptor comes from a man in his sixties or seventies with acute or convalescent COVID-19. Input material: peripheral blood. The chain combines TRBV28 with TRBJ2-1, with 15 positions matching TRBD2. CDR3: CASSEGLAGGREQFF. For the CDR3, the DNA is TGTGCCAGCAGTGAGGGACTAGCGGGAGGTCGTGAGCAGTTCTTC.